This T cell receptor (beta chain) was identified in a study of CD8 T cells in ankylosing spondylitis. Study-level findings and limits: Past research had described some motif variants in reactive arthritis synovial fluid and blood. Blood from ankylosing spondylitis patients appeared to carry a characteristic roughly 8-variant TCR beta motif.

As for this clonotype: What it recognizes is unknown.

TCRdb re-called the 5' RACE reads with MiXCR, one entry per CDR3 protein. Of around 770,000 distinct CDR3 sequences listed, around a fifth are singletons. Trimming took off 3 bases at V and 7 bases at J, with 10 bases between the two ends. The CDR3 runs 14 residues. The chain combines TRBV12-3 or TRBV12-4 with TRBJ1-6; TRBD1 might be the D (5 bases). The sequenced material came from blood, either unsorted or a sorted T cell fraction (not recorded which). This receptor was taken from a male donor with ankylosing spondylitis. The CDR3 here is CASSLLGGNSPLHF. CDR3 nucleotides: TGTGCCAGCAGTTTGTTGGGGGGGAATTCACCCCTCCACTTT.